Many counts were recorded for the clone carrying this TCR beta chain. Antigen unknown. This sample is part of a study of identical twins. This CDR3 contains 16 residues. The V and J ends lost 3 bases and 9 bases respectively, with 18 bases between them. Only healthy Caucasians were included as donors. Addition of a universal primer site occurred through template switching, and cDNA carried unique molecular identifiers. MiXCR, applied by TCRdb to the 5' RACE reads, yields one record per CDR3 protein. The sample comprises 350,000 or so distinct CDR3 sequences, roughly 9% of which are singletons, and 7.5% to 9.5% rests with the top ten. Study outcomes and limitations: The analysis was cross-sectional rather than longitudinal within donors. Low generation probability was overrepresented in out-of-frame alpha sequences shared by twins.

The sample was naive T cells sorted from blood. The TCR originated in a woman aged 50 to 60 in good health. V is TRBV12-3 or TRBV12-4 and J is TRBJ1-6, with a possible D match to TRBD1 (6 bases). The CDR3 DNA reads TGTGCCAGCAGTTTGGGGACCCCGCTACAGGGTTCACCCCTCCACTTT. Encoded protein: CASSLGTPLQGSPLHF.